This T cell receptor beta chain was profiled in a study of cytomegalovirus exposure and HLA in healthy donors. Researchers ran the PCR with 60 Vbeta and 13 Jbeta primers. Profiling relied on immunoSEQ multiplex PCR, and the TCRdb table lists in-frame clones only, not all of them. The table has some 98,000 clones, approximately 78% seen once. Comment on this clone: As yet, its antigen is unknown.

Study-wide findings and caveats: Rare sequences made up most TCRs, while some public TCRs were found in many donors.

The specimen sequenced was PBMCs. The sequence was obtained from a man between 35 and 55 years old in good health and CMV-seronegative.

The CDR3, as DNA: TGTGCCATCAGTGCATCTAGTCCGCTTTCAGGGGTGACTGAAGCTTTCTTT. Translation gives CAISASSPLSGVTEAFF. V gene TRBV10-3 combines with J gene TRBJ1-1; D is perhaps TRBD1 (6 bases). Trimming cost V 4 bases and J 5 bases, with 23 bases left between them. The germline CDR1 and CDR2 sequences are ENHRY and SYGVKD. The CDR3 totals 17 residues.